Described below is a single T cell receptor beta chain sequence and its context. Its matching antigen is unknown. The source of the sample is a study of a mutant IDH1 vaccine in newly diagnosed glioma. Across the whole study: Every participant had undergone radiotherapy, temozolomide, or both before, and most underwent both.

The repertoire was sequenced with immunoSEQ multiplex PCR; TCRdb's copy has only in-frame clones and lacks some. This sample has 30,000 to 35,000 clones, with about nine tenths found just once. In germline, CDR1 is MGHRA, CDR2 YSYEKL. V lost 0 bases and J 3 bases, leaving 15 bases between the germline ends. CDR3 size: 16 residues. Whole-study findings and limits: Changes in the top peripheral T cell clonotypes seemingly had no bearing on pseudoprogression.

Indicated time point: week 47, end of study. In the vaccine, a single dose held 300 ug of the mutant IDH1 20-mer peptide, along with topical imiquimod. Weeks 1, 3, 5, 7, 11, 15, 19 and 23 were when patients received their eight vaccinations. Each donor presented with a new WHO grade 3 or 4 astrocytoma that tested IDH1-mutant and showed ATRX loss. The sequenced sample was PBMCs, obtained from a glioma patient whose treatment included an IDH1 peptide vaccine. The sequence derives from a woman between 40 and 55 years old with glioma. This rearrangement joins TRBV4-1 to TRBJ2-7, with a weak D call TRBD2 (6 bases). CDR3 sequence (DNA): TGCGCCAGCAGCCAAGATTGGCGGGGATCGATCTACGAGCAGTACTTC. Translated, it gives CASSQDWRGSIYEQYF.